One TCR beta chain is described in this entry. The sample originates from a study of blood T cells in healthy people across ages. The authors ran a second PCR of about 6 to 12 cycles using a sample-barcoded 5' primer and a J-beta primer mix. MiXCR was run by TCRdb on the 5' RACE reads, yielding one entry per CDR3 protein. This sample yields some 710,000 distinct CDR3 sequences, of which about 46% are seen a single time; 15% to 20% belongs to the top ten. Peripheral blood was drawn, about 9.1 milliliters per donor. The CDR3 totals 12 residues. Germline CDR1 SQVTM, CDR2 ANQGSEA. The V end lost 4 bases, the J end lost 6 bases, and 12 bases lay between the germline ends.

Sequencing input: blood. This receptor was taken from a man aged 80 or over in good health. The V and J genes are TRBV29-1 and TRBJ2-5; unclear D gene. CDR3 amino acids: CSVGHHQKTQYF. The CDR3, as DNA: TGCAGCGTTGGACACCACCAGAAGACCCAGTACTTC. The full variable domain, with the rest looked up from reference TRBV29-1 and TRBJ2-5, is SAVISQKPSRDICQRGTSLTIQCQVDSQVTMMFWYRQQPGQSLTLIATANQGSEATYESGFVIDKFPISRPNLTFSTLTVSNMSPEDSSIYLCSVGHHQKTQYFGPGTRLLVL.